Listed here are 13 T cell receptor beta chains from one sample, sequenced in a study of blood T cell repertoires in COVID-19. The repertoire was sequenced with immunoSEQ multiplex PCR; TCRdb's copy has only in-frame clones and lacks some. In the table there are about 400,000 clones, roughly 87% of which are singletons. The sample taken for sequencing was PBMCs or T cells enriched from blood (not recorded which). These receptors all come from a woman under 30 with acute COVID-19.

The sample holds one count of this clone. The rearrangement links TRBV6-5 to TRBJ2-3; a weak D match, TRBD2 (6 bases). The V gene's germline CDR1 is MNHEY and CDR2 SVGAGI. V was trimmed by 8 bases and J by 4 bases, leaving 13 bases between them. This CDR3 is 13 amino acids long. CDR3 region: CASGGAPADTQYF. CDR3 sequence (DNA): TGTGCCAGCGGAGGGGCCCCCGCAGATACGCAGTATTTT.

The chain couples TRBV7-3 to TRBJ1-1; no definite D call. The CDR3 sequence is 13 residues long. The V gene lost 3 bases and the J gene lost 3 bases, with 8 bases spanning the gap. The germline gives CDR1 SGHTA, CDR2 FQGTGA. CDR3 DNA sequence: TGTGCCAGCAGCTTCGGTGTCCACACTGAAGCTTTCTTT. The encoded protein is CASSFGVHTEAFF.

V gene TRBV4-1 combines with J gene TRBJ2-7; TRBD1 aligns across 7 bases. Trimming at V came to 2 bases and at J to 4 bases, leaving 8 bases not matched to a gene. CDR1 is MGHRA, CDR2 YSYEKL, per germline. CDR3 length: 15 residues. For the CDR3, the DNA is TGCGCCAGCAGCCAACTTCAACAGGGGAATTACGAGCAGTACTTC. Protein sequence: CASSQLQQGNYEQYF.

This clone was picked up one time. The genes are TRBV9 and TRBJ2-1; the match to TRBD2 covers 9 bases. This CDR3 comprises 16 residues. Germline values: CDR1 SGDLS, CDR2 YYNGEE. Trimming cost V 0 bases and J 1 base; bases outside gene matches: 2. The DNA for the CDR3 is TGTGCCAGCAGCGTAGGCGGGGGGGCTTCCTACAATGAGCAGTTCTTC. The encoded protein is CASSVGGGASYNEQFF.

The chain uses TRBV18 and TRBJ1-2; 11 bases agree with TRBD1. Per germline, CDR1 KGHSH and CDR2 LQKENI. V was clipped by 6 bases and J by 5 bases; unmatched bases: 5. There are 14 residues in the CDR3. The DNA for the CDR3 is TGTGCCAGCTCCTCGGGACAGGGGGAGTATGGCTACACCTTC. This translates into CASSSGQGEYGYTF.

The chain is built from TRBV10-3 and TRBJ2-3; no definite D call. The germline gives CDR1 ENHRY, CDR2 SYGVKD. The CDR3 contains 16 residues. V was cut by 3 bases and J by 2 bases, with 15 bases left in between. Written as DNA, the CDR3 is TGTGCCATCAGTGAATCCCACACCGAACCCACAGATACGCAGTATTTT. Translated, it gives CAISESHTEPTDTQYF.

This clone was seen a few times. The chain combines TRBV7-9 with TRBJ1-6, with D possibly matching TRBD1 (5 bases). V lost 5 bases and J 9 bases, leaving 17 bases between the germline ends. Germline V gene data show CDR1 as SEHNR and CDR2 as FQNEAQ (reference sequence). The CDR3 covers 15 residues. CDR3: CASSDGDSVGSPLHF. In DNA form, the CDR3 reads TGTGCCAGCAGCGATGGGGACTCAGTGGGTTCACCCCTCCACTTT. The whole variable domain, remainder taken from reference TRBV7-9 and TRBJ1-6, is DTGVSQNPRHKITKRGQNVTFRCDPISEHNRLYWYRQTLGQGPEFLTYFQNEAQLEKSRLLSDRFSAERPKGSFSTLEIQRTEQGDSAMYLCASSDGDSVGSPLHFGNGTRLTVT.

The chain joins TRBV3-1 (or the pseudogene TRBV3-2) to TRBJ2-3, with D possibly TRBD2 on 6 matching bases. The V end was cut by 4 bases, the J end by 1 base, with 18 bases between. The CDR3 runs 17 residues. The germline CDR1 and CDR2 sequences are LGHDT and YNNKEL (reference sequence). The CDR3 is CASSLRGKVRGTDTQYF. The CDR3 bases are TGTGCCAGCAGCCTACGGGGGAAGGTGCGTGGCACAGATACGCAGTATTTT.

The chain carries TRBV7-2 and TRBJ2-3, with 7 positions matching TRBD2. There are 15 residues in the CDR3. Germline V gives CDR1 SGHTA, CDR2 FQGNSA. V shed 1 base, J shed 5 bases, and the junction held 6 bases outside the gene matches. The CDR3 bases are TGTGCCAGCAGCTTAGGCGGGAGAGTAGTAGATACGCAGTATTTT. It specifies CASSLGGRVVDTQYF.

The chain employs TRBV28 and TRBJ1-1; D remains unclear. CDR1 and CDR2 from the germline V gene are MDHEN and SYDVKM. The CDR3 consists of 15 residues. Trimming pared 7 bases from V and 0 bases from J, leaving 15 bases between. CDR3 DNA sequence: TGTGCCAGCATAGCGTTGGGGTTTATGAACACTGAAGCTTTCTTT. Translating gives CASIALGFMNTEAFF.

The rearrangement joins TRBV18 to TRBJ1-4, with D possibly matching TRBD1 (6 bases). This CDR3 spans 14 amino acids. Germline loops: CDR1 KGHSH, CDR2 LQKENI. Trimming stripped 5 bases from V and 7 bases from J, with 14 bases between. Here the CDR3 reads CASSSTGFGEKLFF. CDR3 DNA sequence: TGTGCCAGCTCATCCACAGGGTTCGGTGAAAAACTGTTTTTT.

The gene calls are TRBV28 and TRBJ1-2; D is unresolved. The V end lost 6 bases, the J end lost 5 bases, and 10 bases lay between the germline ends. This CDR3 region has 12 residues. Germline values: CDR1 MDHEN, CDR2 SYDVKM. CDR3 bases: TGTGCCAGCAGCTCGTACAAGTATGGCTACACCTTC. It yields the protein CASSSYKYGYTF.

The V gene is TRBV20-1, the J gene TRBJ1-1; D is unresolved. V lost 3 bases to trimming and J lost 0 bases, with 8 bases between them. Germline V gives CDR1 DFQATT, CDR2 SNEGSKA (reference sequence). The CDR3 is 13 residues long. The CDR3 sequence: CSASNRLNTEAFF. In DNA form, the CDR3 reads TGCAGTGCTAGTAACAGACTGAACACTGAAGCTTTCTTT.